Listed here are 18 T cell receptor beta chains from one sample, sequenced in a study of blood T cell repertoires in COVID-19. Profiling relied on immunoSEQ multiplex PCR, and the TCRdb table lists in-frame clones only, not all of them. The data contain fewer than 130,000 clones, 69% of them seen just once; the ten biggest clones take up roughly 6%. The sequenced sample was peripheral blood. Receptor source: an elderly man with acute or convalescent COVID-19.

The chain couples TRBV6-5 to TRBJ1-3; unclear D gene. The CDR3 totals 13 residues. V was cut by 5 bases and J by 1 base, with 6 bases left in between. In germline, CDR1 is MNHEY, CDR2 SVGAGI. The CDR3 reads CASSQLSGNTIYF. The CDR3 DNA sequence: TGTGCCAGCAGTCAACTATCTGGAAACACCATATATTTT.

This clone occurred a few times. The chain links TRBV2 to TRBJ1-6, with D tentatively TRBD1 (6 bases). V was shortened by 8 bases and J by 7 bases, with 12 bases between the two germline ends. This CDR3 comprises 13 residues. Germline V lookup: CDR1 SNHLY, CDR2 FYNNEI. CDR3 DNA sequence: TGTGCCAGCTTCGACAGGCCAAATTCACCCCTCCACTTT. Encoded protein: CASFDRPNSPLHF.

The chain employs TRBV11-2 and TRBJ2-7, with D tentatively TRBD2 (5 bases). This CDR3 contains 14 residues. CDR1 is SGHAT and CDR2 is FQNNGV in the germline V gene. V was clipped by 5 bases and J by 7 bases, with 18 bases between them. CDR3 loop: CASSRPGVGREQYF. The CDR3 coding sequence is TGTGCCAGCAGCCGACCCGGGGTTGGTCGGGAGCAGTACTTC.

V is TRBV12-3 or TRBV12-4 and J is TRBJ2-7, with D possibly matching TRBD2 (6 bases). The CDR3 sequence is 12 residues long. Trimming took off 5 bases at V and 5 bases at J, with 10 bases between the two ends. The CDR3 DNA follows: TGTGCCAGCAGTCCCAGGAGGGACGAGCAGTACTTC. Amino acids: CASSPRRDEQYF.

The sample holds a few counts of this clone. The rearrangement links TRBV4-1 to TRBJ2-5; the match to TRBD2 covers 8 bases. Per germline, CDR1 MGHRA and CDR2 YSYEKL. The CDR3 covers 17 residues. The ends lost 0 bases at V and 2 bases at J; junction bases unmatched: 8. The DNA of the CDR3 is TGCGCCAGCAGCCAAGAGGGGGCGGGAGGAACACAAGAGACCCAGTACTTC. Its translation is CASSQEGAGGTQETQYF.

J is TRBJ2-5 and V is TRBV9, with a possible D match to TRBD1 (6 bases). V was shortened by 0 bases and J by 1 base, with 13 bases between the two germline ends. This CDR3 is built from 16 residues. CDR1 is SGDLS, CDR2 YYNGEE, per germline. CDR3 coding DNA: TGTGCCAGCAGCGTAGCGGTGACAGGAATCCAAGAGACCCAGTACTTC. Translated, it gives CASSVAVTGIQETQYF.

The J gene is TRBJ1-4, the V gene TRBV6-6; TRBD1 might be the D (5 bases). V was trimmed by 6 bases and J by 0 bases, leaving 11 bases between them. Germline V gene lookup returns CDR1 MNHNY and CDR2 SVGAGI (reference sequence). CDR3 size: 15 residues. CDR3 DNA: TGTGCCAGCAGCAGGGTGTCGACAACTAATGAAAAACTGTTTTTT. It specifies CASSRVSTTNEKLFF.

The genes are TRBV5-1 and TRBJ2-1; the match to TRBD2 covers 14 bases. J lost 9 bases, V lost 3 bases, and 5 bases had no gene match. Germline V CDR1 and CDR2: SGHRS, YFSETQ. The CDR3 contains 15 residues. As DNA, the CDR3 is TGCGCCAGCAGCTCGGGACTAGCGGGAGAGGGTGAGCAGTTCTTC. Its translation: CASSSGLAGEGEQFF.

The chain couples TRBV10-1 to TRBJ2-7, with 8 bases fitting TRBD2. The CDR3 runs 15 residues. V was clipped by 4 bases and J by 1 base; unmatched bases: 6. Germline lookup yields CDR1 WNHNN and CDR2 SYGVQD (reference sequence). The CDR3, as DNA: TGCGCCAGCAGTGCGCGGCTAGCGGGTTCCTACGAGCAGTACTTC. It translates to CASSARLAGSYEQYF.

This chain uses TRBV4-2 with TRBJ1-6; D is uncertain. V lost 1 base to trimming and J lost 9 bases, with 7 bases between them. The CDR3 is made up of 13 amino acids. CDR1 and CDR2 (germline): LGHNA, YNFKEQ. DNA for the CDR3: TGTGCCAGCAGCCAAGTAACGGGTTCACCCCTCCACTTT. It encodes CASSQVTGSPLHF.

This clone was counted at least ten times. The chain recombines TRBV14 with TRBJ2-7; 10 nucleotides line up with TRBD2. The CDR3 totals 17 residues. CDR1 SGHDN and CDR2 FVKESK come from the germline V gene. Trimming took 0 bases from V and 4 from J; bases not matched to a gene: 9. This chain's CDR3 is CASSQDPVTSGTYEQYF. The CDR3 DNA is TGTGCCAGCAGCCAAGATCCTGTTACTAGCGGGACATACGAGCAGTACTTC. Complete variable domain (other parts from reference TRBV14 and TRBJ2-7): EAGVTQFPSHSVIEKGQTVTLRCDPISGHDNLYWYRRVMGKEIKFLLHFVKESKQDESGMPNNRFLAERTGGTYSTLKVQPAELEDSGVYFCASSQDPVTSGTYEQYFGPGTRLTVT.

The CDR3 reads CASRERINQPQHF. The CDR3 DNA is TGTGCCAGTAGGGAGCGGATAAATCAGCCCCAGCATTTT. The chain couples TRBV19 to TRBJ1-5; no clear D gene. The CDR3 is 13 residues long. The V gene lost 6 bases and the J gene lost 4 bases, with 10 bases spanning the gap. CDR1 is LNHDA and CDR2 is SQIVND in the germline V gene (reference sequence).

This sequence joins TRBV2 and TRBJ2-1; TRBD2 agrees at 9 bases. The V gene end was trimmed by 7 bases and the J gene end by 8 bases; junction bases not matched to a gene: 6. The CDR3 runs to 13 residues. Germline-derived CDR1 and CDR2 are SNHLY and FYNNEI. CDR3 sequence (DNA): TGTGCCAGCAAGGTAGCGGGAGACCATGAGCAGTTCTTC. Its protein is CASKVAGDHEQFF.

The chain couples TRBV2 to TRBJ1-2, with 9 positions matching TRBD1. The CDR3 spans 13 residues. Per the germline V gene, CDR1 is SNHLY and CDR2 is FYNNEI. V trimming: 6 bases; J trimming: 3 bases; junction bases outside the gene matches: 2. The CDR3 region has the DNA TGTGCCAGCAGGGGACAGGGCGACTATGGCTACACCTTC. Amino acids: CASRGQGDYGYTF.

The V and J genes are TRBV30 and TRBJ2-7; possible D gene TRBD2, 7 bases. Germline CDR1 and CDR2: GTSNPN and SVGIG (reference sequence). Trimming stripped 1 base from V and 2 bases from J, with 15 bases between. There are 15 residues in the CDR3. CDR3 DNA: TGTGCCTGGAGTGATGGGGGAGGGGGGGCCTACGAGCAGTACTTC. Its translation: CAWSDGGGGAYEQYF.

This clone has at least ten counts. This chain joins TRBV5-6 and TRBJ2-7; 8 bases match TRBD1. The ends lost 0 bases at V and 3 bases at J; junction bases unmatched: 11. Germline CDR1 is SGHDT and CDR2 is YYEEEE. The CDR3 has 17 amino acids. The CDR3 protein is CASSLASFGQGSYEQYF. The CDR3 region has the DNA TGTGCCAGCAGCTTGGCCAGCTTTGGACAGGGCAGCTACGAGCAGTACTTC.

This rearrangement joins TRBV27 to TRBJ2-7; 14 bases are shared with TRBD2. This CDR3 spans 15 amino acids. V lost 5 bases, J lost 3 bases, and 3 bases stayed unmatched. Germline lookup yields CDR1 MNHEY and CDR2 SMNVEV (reference sequence). CDR3 residues: CASSVGLAGVYEQYF. For the CDR3, the DNA is TGTGCCAGCAGTGTGGGACTAGCGGGAGTCTACGAGCAGTACTTC.

This chain joins TRBV2 and TRBJ1-2, with D possibly matching TRBD1 (6 bases). Trimming took off 8 bases at V and 3 bases at J, with 16 bases between the two ends. Germline V gene sequence: CDR1 SNHLY, CDR2 FYNNEI. The CDR3 length is 14 residues. The CDR3 DNA reads as TGTGCCAGCGTACAGGGAGTGCTAGACTATGGCTACACCTTC. Its protein product is CASVQGVLDYGYTF.